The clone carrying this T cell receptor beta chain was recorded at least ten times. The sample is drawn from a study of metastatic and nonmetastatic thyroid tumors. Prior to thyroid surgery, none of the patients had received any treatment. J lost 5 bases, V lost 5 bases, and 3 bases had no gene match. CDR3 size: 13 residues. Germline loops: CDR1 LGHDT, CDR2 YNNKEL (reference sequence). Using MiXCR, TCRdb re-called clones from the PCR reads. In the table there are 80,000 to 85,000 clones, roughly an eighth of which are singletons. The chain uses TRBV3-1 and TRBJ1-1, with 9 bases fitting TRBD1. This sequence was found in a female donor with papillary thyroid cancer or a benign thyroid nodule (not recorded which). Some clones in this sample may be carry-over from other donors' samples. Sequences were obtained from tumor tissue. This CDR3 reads CASSGQGSTEAFF. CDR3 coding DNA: TGTGCCAGCAGCGGACAGGGGAGTACTGAAGCTTTCTTT.